This T cell receptor (beta chain) was recorded in a study of human T cells and chemical hapten exposure. Study at large: Small differences in pooled library volume mainly drove the variation in TCR yields per sample.

Individual cDNA molecules in this library carried unique molecular identifiers. TCRdb used MiXCR to reprocess the RACE reads, holding one entry per CDR3 protein. In the table there are roughly 69,000 distinct CDR3 sequences, around 10% of which are singletons. The time point: patch test 2, 6 weeks after DPC sensitization. Treatment of the sample: therapeutic diphenylcyclopropenone sensitization with weekly scalp DPC. This clonotype was counted many times. Trimming at V came to 10 bases and at J to 3 bases, leaving 6 bases not matched to a gene. Germline V lookup: CDR1 MDHEN, CDR2 SYDVKM. The CDR3 covers 13 residues.

The chain joins TRBV28 to TRBJ1-5; 7 bases map to TRBD1. This TCR was recovered from a woman between 50 and 59 years old with alopecia areata. Some clones in this sample may be carry-over from other donors' samples. The sequences come from whole blood, collected in connection with sensitization to the hapten diphenylcyclopropenone (DPC). The CDR3 nucleotides read TGTGCCACCCGGGACAGAGACAATCAGCCCCAGCATTTT. Translation: CATRDRDNQPQHF.